The T cell receptor (beta chain) under discussion was sequenced for a study of T cell repertoires in cytomegalovirus infection. Overall study results and limits: Pooled public TCR beta family frequency picked out CMV carriers with the relevant HLA.

V dropped 4 bases and J dropped 7; count of bases not matched to a gene: 4. Germline loops: CDR1 MRHNA, CDR2 SNTAGT. The CDR3 runs 13 residues. A single record per CDR3 protein comes from TCRdb applying MiXCR to the reads. The table has more than 400,000 distinct CDR3 sequences, around 27% seen once. Concerning this clonotype: Antigen unknown.

The TCR sequence derives from a human donor in good health (CMV status not recorded). Some clones in this sample may be carry-over from other donors' samples. What was sequenced was PBMCs. The chain uses TRBV6-4 and TRBJ2-5; TRBD2 aligns across 9 bases. The CDR3 loop reads CASSAGLATTQYF. The CDR3 DNA sequence: TGTGCCAGCAGTGCGGGACTAGCAACGACCCAGTACTTC.